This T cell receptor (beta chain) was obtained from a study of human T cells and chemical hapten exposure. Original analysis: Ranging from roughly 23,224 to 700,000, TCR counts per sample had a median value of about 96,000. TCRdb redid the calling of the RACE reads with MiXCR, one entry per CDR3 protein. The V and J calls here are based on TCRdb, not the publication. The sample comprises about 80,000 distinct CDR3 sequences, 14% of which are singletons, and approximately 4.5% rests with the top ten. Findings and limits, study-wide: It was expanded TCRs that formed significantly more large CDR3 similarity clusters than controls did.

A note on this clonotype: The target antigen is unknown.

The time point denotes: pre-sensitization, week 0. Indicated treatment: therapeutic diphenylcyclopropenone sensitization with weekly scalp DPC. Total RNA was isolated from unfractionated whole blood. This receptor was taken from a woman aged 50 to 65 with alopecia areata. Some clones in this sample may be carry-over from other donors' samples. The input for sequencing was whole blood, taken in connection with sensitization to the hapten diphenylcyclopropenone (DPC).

The CDR3 DNA sequence: TGTGCCAGCAGGGGGACCGGGACAGGGCCTGAAAAACTGTTTTTT. Protein: CASRGTGTGPEKLFF. The rearrangement joins TRBV7-2 to TRBJ1-4, with 9 bases matching TRBD1. V shed 6 bases, J shed 7 bases, and the junction held 9 bases outside the gene matches. The CDR3 length is 15 residues. Looked up from germline, CDR1 is SGHTA and CDR2 is FQGNSA.